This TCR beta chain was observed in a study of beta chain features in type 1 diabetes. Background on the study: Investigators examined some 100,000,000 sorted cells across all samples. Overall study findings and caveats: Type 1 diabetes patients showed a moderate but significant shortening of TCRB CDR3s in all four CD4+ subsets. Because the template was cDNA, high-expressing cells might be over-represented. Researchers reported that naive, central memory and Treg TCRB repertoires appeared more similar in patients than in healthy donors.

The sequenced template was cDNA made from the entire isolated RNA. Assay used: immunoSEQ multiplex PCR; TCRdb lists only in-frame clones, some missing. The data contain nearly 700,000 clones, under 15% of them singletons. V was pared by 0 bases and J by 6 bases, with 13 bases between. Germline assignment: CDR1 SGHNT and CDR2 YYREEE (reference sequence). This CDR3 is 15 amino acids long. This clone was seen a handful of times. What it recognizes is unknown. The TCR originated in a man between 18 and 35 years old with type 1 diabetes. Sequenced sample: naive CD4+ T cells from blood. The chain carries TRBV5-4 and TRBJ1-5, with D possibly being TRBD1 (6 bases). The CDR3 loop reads CASSLAPGAGQPQHF. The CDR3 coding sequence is TGTGCCAGCAGCTTGGCACCAGGGGCTGGTCAGCCCCAGCATTTT.